The clone carrying this TCR beta chain has more than one count but fewer than ten. This sample is part of a study of blood T cells in healthy people across ages. Each donor had around 9.2 milliliters of peripheral blood drawn. It was with a sample-barcoded 5' primer and a J-beta primer mix that a second PCR of roughly 7 to 12 cycles was run. All cDNA molecules were each tagged by a template-switch adaptor with 12 random nucleotides. TCRdb re-called the 5' RACE reads with MiXCR, one entry per CDR3 protein. The sample includes around 800,000 distinct CDR3 sequences, roughly 44% of them seen just once. Trimming took off 4 bases at V and 10 bases at J, with 11 bases between the two ends. The CDR3 contains 13 residues.

This receptor was identified in a man aged 60 to 75 in good health. What was sequenced was blood. The chain employs TRBV12-3 or TRBV12-4 and TRBJ1-6; D remains ambiguous. The CDR3 sequence is CASSSEVYSPLHF. In DNA form, the CDR3 reads TGTGCCAGCAGTTCCGAAGTTTACTCACCCCTCCACTTT.